Below are 27 T cell receptor beta chains sequenced from a single sample in a study of blood T cell repertoires in COVID-19. Some clones are missing from TCRdb's copy, which holds only in-frame ones; the method was immunoSEQ multiplex PCR. The repertoire includes about 210,000 clones, approximately 84% of them detected once, and approximately 8% sits in the top ten. Material for sequencing was peripheral blood. These receptors all come from a woman aged 50 to 60 with active or convalescent COVID-19.

This clone has more than one count but fewer than ten. The CDR3: CASLAGEYTDTQYF. CDR3 nucleotide sequence: TGTGCCAGCCTAGCCGGGGAATACACAGATACGCAGTATTTT. The chain couples TRBV2 to TRBJ2-3, with a weak D call TRBD2 (5 bases). CDR3 size: 14 residues. Trimming left V 8 bases short and J 2 bases short, with 14 bases between. In germline, CDR1 is SNHLY, CDR2 FYNNEI.

DNA of the CDR3: TGTGCCAGCAGTGACAACGGGAATAATCAGCCCCAGCATTTT. It specifies CASSDNGNNQPQHF. The chain joins TRBV6-1 to TRBJ1-5; D remains unclear. This CDR3 contains 14 residues. V shed 3 bases and J shed 4 bases, with 10 bases lying between them. CDR1 and CDR2 (germline): MNHNS, SASEGT.

Only a few counts were recorded for this clone. The chain joins TRBV5-1 to TRBJ1-6; D is unresolved. V shed 5 bases and J shed 9 bases, with 18 bases lying between them. Germline V gives CDR1 SGHRS, CDR2 YFSETQ. This CDR3 is built from 15 residues. The CDR3 bases are TGCGCCAGCAGTCTCTCAGATGAAAGGAGTTCACCCCTCCACTTT. Its translation is CASSLSDERSSPLHF.

This chain joins TRBV29-1 and TRBJ1-2; D uncertain. This CDR3 comprises 12 residues. V lost 0 bases and J 7 bases, leaving 9 bases between the germline ends. Per the germline V gene, CDR1 is SQVTM and CDR2 is ANQGSEA. In nucleotides, the CDR3 is TGCAGCGTTGAAGAGGCGGGAGTTGGCTACACCTTC. It specifies CSVEEAGVGYTF.

The V and J genes are TRBV6-5 and TRBJ1-1; TRBD1 is a possible D gene (5 bases). Germline V lookup: CDR1 MNHEY, CDR2 SVGAGI. This CDR3 comprises 15 residues. Trimming cost V 8 bases and J 4 bases, with 20 bases left between them. CDR3 in DNA: TGTGCCAGCGGATCCCAGGAGCGGGGCGGCACTGAAGCTTTCTTT. This gives the protein CASGSQERGGTEAFF.

The chain links TRBV6-5 to TRBJ2-1, with 11 positions matching TRBD1. V shed 5 bases and J 8 bases; nucleotides not matched to a gene: 8. In germline, CDR1 is MNHEY, CDR2 SVGAGI. The CDR3 totals 15 residues. CDR3 in DNA: TGTGCCAGCAGTCCAAGGACAGGGGGCGAATATGAGCAGTTCTTC. This sequence encodes CASSPRTGGEYEQFF.

This chain uses TRBV6-5 with TRBJ1-2, with D possibly TRBD1 on 6 matching bases. Looked up from germline, CDR1 is MNHEY and CDR2 is SVGAGI. This CDR3 comprises 12 residues. The CDR3 here is CATQGQIYGYTF. CDR3 DNA sequence: TGTGCTACCCAGGGGCAGATCTATGGCTACACCTTC.

The V call is TRBV12-5, the J call TRBJ2-1; 7 nucleotides match TRBD1. The V gene end was trimmed by 9 bases and the J gene end by 1 base; junction bases not matched to a gene: 15. The germline V gene has CDR1 LGHNT and CDR2 FRNRAP. This CDR3 region has 17 residues. The CDR3 DNA reads as TGTGCTAGCGCCCTGCGAACAGGGGCAAGGTCCTACAATGAGCAGTTCTTC. Protein: CASALRTGARSYNEQFF.

The chain is built from TRBV28 and TRBJ2-1; 10 bases line up with TRBD1. J gave up 3 bases and V 6 bases, and 5 bases lay outside the gene matches. This CDR3 region has 15 residues. The germline V gene encodes CDR1 MDHEN and CDR2 SYDVKM. The DNA of the CDR3 is TGTGCCAGCAGACTAGGACAGGGGGACTACAATGAGCAGTTCTTC. Encoded protein: CASRLGQGDYNEQFF. Full variable domain (rest looked up from reference TRBV28 and TRBJ2-1): DVKVTQSSRYLVKRTGEKVFLECVQDMDHENMFWYRQDPGLGLRLIYFSYDVKMKEKGDIPEGYSVSREKKERFSLILESASTNQTSMYLCASRLGQGDYNEQFFGPGTRLTVL.

The chain combines TRBV11-3 with TRBJ2-5; possible D gene TRBD1, 5 bases. The CDR3 runs to 14 residues. V was pared by 8 bases and J by 3 bases, with 16 bases between. The germline V gene has CDR1 SGHNT and CDR2 YENEEA. The CDR3 coding sequence is TGTGCCAGCCAGTGTAGGGGTTTCGAAGAGACCCAGTACTTC. Its translation: CASQCRGFEETQYF.

This clone was seen only once. The V and J genes are TRBV29-1 and TRBJ2-7, with D possibly TRBD2 on 6 matching bases. The CDR3 consists of 11 residues. V lost 8 bases to trimming and J lost 2 bases, with 10 bases between them. Germline V gene sequence: CDR1 SQVTM, CDR2 ANQGSEA. CDR3 protein: CSIASAYEQYF. The CDR3 DNA reads TGCAGCATAGCTAGCGCCTACGAGCAGTACTTC.

The chain employs TRBV19 and TRBJ2-1; the match to TRBD2 covers 13 bases. The CDR3 spans 16 residues. Germline assignment: CDR1 LNHDA and CDR2 SQIVND (reference sequence). With V trimmed by 6 bases and J by 9 bases, 11 bases remained unmatched. CDR3 bases: TGTGCCAGTAGCCGGCCGACTAGCGGGGGGAGCGGTGAGCAGTTCTTC. Amino acid sequence: CASSRPTSGGSGEQFF.

The chain uses TRBV29-1 and TRBJ1-2, with D tentatively TRBD1 (5 bases). CDR1 and CDR2 from the germline V gene are SQVTM and ANQGSEA. The CDR3 contains 12 residues. V gave up 6 bases and J gave up 6 bases, with 14 bases separating them. CDR3 amino acids: CSVGPTGDGYTF. The CDR3 coding sequence is TGCAGCGTGGGCCCCACGGGGGATGGCTACACCTTC.

The table lists this clone with a count of one. The chain has TRBV6-5 and TRBJ2-7, with TRBD1 matching 9 bases. Trimming took 6 bases from V and 7 from J; bases not matched to a gene: 4. The CDR3 is 12 amino acids. CDR1 is MNHEY and CDR2 is SVGAGI in the germline V gene. This CDR3 is CASRRTGEEQYV. The CDR3 bases are TGTGCCAGCAGGAGGACAGGGGAAGAGCAGTACGTC.

The genes are TRBV2 and TRBJ1-1, with D hard to call. Trimming pared 10 bases from V and 0 bases from J, leaving 21 bases between. The V gene's germline CDR1 is SNHLY and CDR2 FYNNEI. The CDR3 sequence is 16 residues long. The CDR3 nucleotides are TGTGCCACCACGGGAGATACGGTGGGAATGAACACTGAAGCTTTCTTT. It translates to CATTGDTVGMNTEAFF.

CDR3 loop: CASTRTGPNNQPQHF. The CDR3 region has the DNA TGTGCCAGTACCAGGACAGGCCCCAACAATCAGCCCCAGCATTTT. This sequence joins TRBV19 and TRBJ1-5; TRBD1 agrees at 7 bases. The J segment lost 3 bases and the V segment lost 7 bases, leaving 9 bases of the junction unmatched. CDR3 length equals 15 residues. Germline CDR1 and CDR2: LNHDA and SQIVND (reference sequence).

The sample holds a few counts of this clone. V usage is TRBV5-1 and J usage is TRBJ1-2, with TRBD1 matching over 7 bases. The CDR3 loop spans 18 amino acids. The germline CDR1 and CDR2 sequences are SGHRS and YFSETQ. The V gene end was trimmed by 0 bases and the J gene end by 1 base; junction bases not matched to a gene: 12. CDR3 loop: CASSLDPGGRTINYGYTF. As DNA, the CDR3 is TGCGCCAGCAGCTTGGATCCAGGGGGTCGCACTATTAACTATGGCTACACCTTC.

As DNA, the CDR3 is TGTGCCAGCAGCGATTGGAGGGGGGGAACCTACGAGCAGTACTTC. Its translation: CASSDWRGGTYEQYF. V is TRBV5-5 and J is TRBJ2-7, with D possibly TRBD2 on 7 matching bases. The CDR3 is made up of 15 amino acids. V lost 4 bases to trimming and J lost 2 bases, with 16 bases between them. Germline V lookup: CDR1 SGHKS, CDR2 YYEKEE (reference sequence).

V and J are TRBV19 and TRBJ1-2; 7 bases fit TRBD1. Germline CDR1 LNHDA, CDR2 SQIVND (reference sequence). The V and J ends lost 10 bases and 3 bases, in that order; junction bases with no gene match: 11. The CDR3 runs to 14 residues. Here the CDR3 DNA reads TGTGCCACGCAAGGGGACAGTCGATACTATGGCTACACCTTC. It codes for CATQGDSRYYGYTF.

This CDR3 reads CASSPGRDLVHEQYV. The CDR3 nucleotides are TGTGCCAGCAGTCCGGGTCGGGATTTAGTCCACGAGCAGTACGTC. V and J are TRBV6-5 and TRBJ2-7, with a possible D match to TRBD2 (5 bases). From germline, CDR1 is MNHEY and CDR2 SVGAGI. This CDR3 comprises 15 residues. Trimming took 5 bases from V and 5 from J, leaving 19 bases between them.

The CDR3: CASSYSSGEVGKTQYF. The CDR3, as DNA: TGTGCCAGCAGTTACTCTAGCGGGGAAGTGGGGAAGACCCAGTACTTC. The chain is built from TRBV6-5 and TRBJ2-5; 8 nucleotides align to TRBD2. The V gene end was trimmed by 0 bases and the J gene end by 6 bases; junction bases not matched to a gene: 9. This CDR3 is built from 16 residues. Germline V gene data show CDR1 as MNHEY and CDR2 as SVGAGI.

The V gene is TRBV7-2, the J gene TRBJ1-5; unclear D gene. The CDR3 length is 14 residues. Per the germline V gene, CDR1 is SGHTA and CDR2 is FQGNSA. Trimming removed 7 bases from V and 7 bases from J, with 17 bases in between. In DNA form, the CDR3 reads TGTGCCAGCACATACACGGCAGGCAGACAGCCCCAGCATTTT. Its translation is CASTYTAGRQPQHF.

V gene TRBV27 combines with J gene TRBJ2-7; D might be TRBD1 (6 bases). Germline CDR1 is MNHEY and CDR2 is SMNVEV (reference sequence). The CDR3 is 15 amino acids. Deletions cut 2 bases from V and 0 bases from J, with 11 bases between. The CDR3 region has the DNA TGTGCCAGCAGTTTAGACTCCAGGGGCTCCTACGAGCAGTACTTC. It encodes CASSLDSRGSYEQYF.

This chain uses TRBV24-1 with TRBJ2-3; D is possibly TRBD1 (5 bases). The V end lost 5 bases, the J end lost 6 bases, and 14 bases lay between the germline ends. Germline-derived CDR1 and CDR2 are KGHDR and SFDVKD. The CDR3 spans 14 residues. The CDR3 DNA sequence: TGTGCCACCAGTGGTCGACTGGGGCAGGATACGCAGTATTTT. Its protein is CATSGRLGQDTQYF.

This chain uses TRBV18 with TRBJ1-1, with D hard to call. Germline V gene sequence: CDR1 KGHSH, CDR2 LQKENI. With 0 bases removed from V and 2 bases from J, the gap between germline ends came to 10 bases. CDR3 size: 15 residues. CDR3 coding DNA: TGTGCCAGCTCACCACCCTCCGGTAGAAACACTGAAGCTTTCTTT. It is translated as CASSPPSGRNTEAFF. Full variable domain (outside the CDR3, taken from reference TRBV18 and TRBJ1-1): NAGVMQNPRHLVRRRGQEARLRCSPMKGHSHVYWYRQLPEEGLKFMVYLQKENIIDESGMPKERFSAEFPKEGPSILRIQQVVRGDSAAYFCASSPPSGRNTEAFFGQGTRLTVV.

The gene calls are TRBV6-5 and TRBJ2-3, with D uncertain. Germline CDR1 reads MNHEY; CDR2 reads SVGAGI. This CDR3 spans 11 amino acids. The V end lost 4 bases, the J end lost 5 bases, and 4 bases lay between the germline ends. The CDR3 loop is CASSSRDTQYF. For the CDR3, the DNA is TGTGCCAGCAGTTCTCGAGATACGCAGTATTTT.

This rearrangement joins TRBV5-4 to TRBJ1-3, with D perhaps matching TRBD1 (6 bases). Looked up from germline, CDR1 is SGHNT and CDR2 is YYREEE (reference sequence). This CDR3 region has 15 residues. V gave up 3 bases and J gave up 0 bases, with 10 bases separating them. DNA of the CDR3: TGTGCCAGCAGCTGGGGGCAGAGCTCTGGAAACACCATATATTTT. Translated, it gives CASSWGQSSGNTIYF. Based on the CDR3 plus reference TRBV5-4 and TRBJ1-3, the full variable domain is ETGVTQSPTHLIKTRGQQVTLRCSSQSGHNTVSWYQQALGQGPQFIFQYYREEENGRGNFPPRFSGLQFPNYSSELNVNALELDDSALYLCASSWGQSSGNTIYFGEGSWLTVV.